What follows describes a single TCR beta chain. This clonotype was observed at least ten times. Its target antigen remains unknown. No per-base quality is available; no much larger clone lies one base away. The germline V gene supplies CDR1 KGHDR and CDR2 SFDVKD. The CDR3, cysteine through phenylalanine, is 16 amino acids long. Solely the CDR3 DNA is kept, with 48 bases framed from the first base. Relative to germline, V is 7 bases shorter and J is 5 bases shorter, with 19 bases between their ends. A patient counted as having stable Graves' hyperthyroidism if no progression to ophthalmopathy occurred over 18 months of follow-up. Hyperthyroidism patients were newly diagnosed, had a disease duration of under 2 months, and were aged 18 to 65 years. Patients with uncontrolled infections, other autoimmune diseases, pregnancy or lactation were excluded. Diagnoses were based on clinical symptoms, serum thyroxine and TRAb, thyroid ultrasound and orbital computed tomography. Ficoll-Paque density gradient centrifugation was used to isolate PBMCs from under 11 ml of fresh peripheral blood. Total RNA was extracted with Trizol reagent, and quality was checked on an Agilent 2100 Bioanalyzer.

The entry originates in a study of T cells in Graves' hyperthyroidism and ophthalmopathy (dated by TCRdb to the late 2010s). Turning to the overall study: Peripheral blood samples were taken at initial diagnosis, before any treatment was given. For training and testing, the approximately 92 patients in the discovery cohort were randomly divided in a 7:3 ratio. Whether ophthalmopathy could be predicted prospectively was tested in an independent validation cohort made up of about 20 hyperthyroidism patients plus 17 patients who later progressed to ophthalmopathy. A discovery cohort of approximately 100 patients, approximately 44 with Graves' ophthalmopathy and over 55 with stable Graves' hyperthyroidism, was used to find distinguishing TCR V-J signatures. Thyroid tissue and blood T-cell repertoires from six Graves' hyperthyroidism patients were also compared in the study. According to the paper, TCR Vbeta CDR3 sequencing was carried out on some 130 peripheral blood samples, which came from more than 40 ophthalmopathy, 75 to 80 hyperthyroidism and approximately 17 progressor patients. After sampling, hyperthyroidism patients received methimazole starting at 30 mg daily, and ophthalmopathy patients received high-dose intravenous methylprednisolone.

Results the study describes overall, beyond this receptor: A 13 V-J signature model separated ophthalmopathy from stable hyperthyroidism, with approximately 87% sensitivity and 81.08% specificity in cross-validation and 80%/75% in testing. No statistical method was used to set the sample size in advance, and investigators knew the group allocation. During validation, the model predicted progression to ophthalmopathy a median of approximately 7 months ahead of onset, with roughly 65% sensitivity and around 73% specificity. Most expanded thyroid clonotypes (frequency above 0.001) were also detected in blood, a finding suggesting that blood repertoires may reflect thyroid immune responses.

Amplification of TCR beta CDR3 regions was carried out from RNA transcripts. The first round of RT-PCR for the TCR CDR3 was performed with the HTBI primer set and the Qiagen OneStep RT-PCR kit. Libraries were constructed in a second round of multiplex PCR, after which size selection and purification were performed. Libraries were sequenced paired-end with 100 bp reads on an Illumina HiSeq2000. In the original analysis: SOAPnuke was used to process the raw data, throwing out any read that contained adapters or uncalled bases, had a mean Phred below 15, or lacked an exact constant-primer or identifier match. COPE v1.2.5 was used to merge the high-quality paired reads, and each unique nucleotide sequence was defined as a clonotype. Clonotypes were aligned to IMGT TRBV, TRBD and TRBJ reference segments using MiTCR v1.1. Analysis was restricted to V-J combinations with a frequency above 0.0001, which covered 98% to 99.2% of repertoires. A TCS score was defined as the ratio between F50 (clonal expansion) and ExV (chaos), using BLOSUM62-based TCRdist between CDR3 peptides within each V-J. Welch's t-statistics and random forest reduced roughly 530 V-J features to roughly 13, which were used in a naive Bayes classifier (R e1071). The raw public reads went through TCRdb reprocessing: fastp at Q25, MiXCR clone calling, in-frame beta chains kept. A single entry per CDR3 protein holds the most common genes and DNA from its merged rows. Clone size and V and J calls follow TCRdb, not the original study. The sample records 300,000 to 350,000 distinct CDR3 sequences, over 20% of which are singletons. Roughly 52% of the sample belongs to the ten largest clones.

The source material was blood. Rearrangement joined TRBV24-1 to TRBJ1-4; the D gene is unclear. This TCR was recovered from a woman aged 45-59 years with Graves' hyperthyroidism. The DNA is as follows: TGTGCCACCAGCTCTCCCGATGTAGCGGGGAATGAAAAACTGTTTTTT. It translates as CATSSPDVAGNEKLFF.